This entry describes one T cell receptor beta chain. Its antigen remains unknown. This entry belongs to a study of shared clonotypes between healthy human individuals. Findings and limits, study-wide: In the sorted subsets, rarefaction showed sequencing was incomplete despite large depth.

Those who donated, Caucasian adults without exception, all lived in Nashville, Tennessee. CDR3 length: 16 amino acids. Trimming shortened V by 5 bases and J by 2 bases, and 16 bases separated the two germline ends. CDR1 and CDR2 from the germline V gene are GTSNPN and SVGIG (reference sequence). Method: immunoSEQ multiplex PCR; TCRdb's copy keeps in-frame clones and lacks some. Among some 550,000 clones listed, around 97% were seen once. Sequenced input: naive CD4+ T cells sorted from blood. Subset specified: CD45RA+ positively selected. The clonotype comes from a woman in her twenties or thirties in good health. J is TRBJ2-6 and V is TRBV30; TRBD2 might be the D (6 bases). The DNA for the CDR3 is TGTGCCTGGGAACGGCAGGGAGGAGCTGGGGCCAACGTCCTGACTTTC. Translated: CAWERQGGAGANVLTF.